The 13 T cell receptor beta chains reported below all come from one sample, sequenced in a study of blood T cell repertoires in COVID-19. Produced via immunoSEQ multiplex PCR; TCRdb's table is partial and in-frame only. The table lists more than 300,000 clones, 70% to 90% of them singletons. The sequencing sample was made of peripheral blood. The receptors originated from a woman in her thirties with COVID-19, enrolled during active disease.

The rearrangement uses TRBV5-1 and TRBJ2-3; D is possibly TRBD1 (7 bases). Trimming pared 3 bases from V and 4 bases from J, leaving 12 bases between. Germline assignment: CDR1 SGHRS and CDR2 YFSETQ. The CDR3 sequence is 14 residues long. CDR3 residues: CASSSQGGPDTQYF. The CDR3 DNA sequence: TGCGCCAGCAGCTCCCAGGGGGGCCCAGATACGCAGTATTTT.

The chain links TRBV9 to TRBJ2-3; TRBD1 is a possible D gene (6 bases). The CDR3 has 15 amino acids. The V gene lost 1 base and the J gene lost 4 bases, with 13 bases spanning the gap. Germline-derived CDR1 and CDR2 are SGDLS and YYNGEE. DNA for the CDR3: TGTGCCAGCAGCGTACGGAACAGGGCGCCAGATACGCAGTATTTT. Amino acid sequence: CASSVRNRAPDTQYF.

The chain joins TRBV9 to TRBJ2-1; a weak D match, TRBD1 (6 bases). V lost 5 bases and J lost 5, with 14 bases in between. This CDR3 has 14 residues. In germline, CDR1 is SGDLS, CDR2 YYNGEE. The CDR3 bases are TGTGCCAGCAGTGCAGGGGTCCGGGACAATGAGCAGTTCTTC. Translation: CASSAGVRDNEQFF.

The chain joins TRBV7-9 to TRBJ1-4; the D gene is possibly TRBD1 (6 bases). This CDR3 comprises 13 residues. V lost 3 bases to trimming and J lost 8 bases, with 10 bases between them. CDR1 is SEHNR, CDR2 FQNEAQ, per germline (reference sequence). CDR3 region: CASSFPRGEKLFF. The CDR3 DNA reads as TGTGCCAGCAGCTTCCCCAGGGGCGAAAAACTGTTTTTT.

CDR3: CASSTGAVEAFF. The CDR3, as DNA: TGTGCCAGCAGCACCGGTGCGGTGGAAGCTTTCTTT. The rearrangement uses TRBV7-9 and TRBJ1-1; D is uncertain. The CDR3 runs 12 residues. V dropped 5 bases and J dropped 8 bases, with 12 bases sitting between them. Germline assignment: CDR1 SEHNR and CDR2 FQNEAQ (reference sequence).

The chain has TRBV6-5 and TRBJ1-2, with TRBD1 as a possible D gene (5 bases). V lost 2 bases and J 8 bases, leaving 15 bases between the germline ends. Germline V gene lookup returns CDR1 MNHEY and CDR2 SVGAGI. There are 14 residues in the CDR3. The CDR3 DNA is TGTGCCAGCAGTTACGGACACCCCCGCTGGGGCTACACCTTC. Translating gives CASSYGHPRWGYTF.

The gene calls are TRBV5-1 and TRBJ1-3; D gene ambiguous. The V and J ends lost 0 bases and 1 base respectively, with 11 bases between them. CDR1 is SGHRS and CDR2 is YFSETQ in the germline V gene. This CDR3 contains 16 residues. CDR3 coding DNA: TGCGCCAGCAGCTTGGATTCCCGACTATCTGGAAACACCATATATTTT. Amino acids: CASSLDSRLSGNTIYF.

The chain has TRBV7-8 and TRBJ1-3; D gene ambiguous. V shed 5 bases and J shed 4 bases, with 15 bases lying between them. The germline gives CDR1 SGHVS, CDR2 FQNEAQ. The CDR3 length is 15 residues. In DNA, the CDR3 is TGTGCCAGCAGCCTACCAGGAGGCGGAGGAAACACCATATATTTT. Its protein product is CASSLPGGGGNTIYF.

This sequence joins TRBV5-1 and TRBJ2-7, with D tentatively TRBD2 (6 bases). Germline V lookup: CDR1 SGHRS, CDR2 YFSETQ. The CDR3 runs to 14 residues. Trimming stripped 0 bases from V and 3 bases from J, with 10 bases between. The CDR3 region is CASSLEGLRYEQYF. As DNA, the CDR3 is TGCGCCAGCAGCTTGGAGGGACTCCGCTACGAGCAGTACTTC.

This rearrangement joins TRBV7-9 to TRBJ1-2, with D tentatively TRBD1 (5 bases). V lost 2 bases to trimming and J lost 3 bases, with 13 bases between them. The CDR3 extends over 15 amino acids. Germline-derived CDR1 and CDR2 are SEHNR and FQNEAQ (reference sequence). The CDR3 protein is CASSLLFREDYGYTF. The CDR3 DNA is TGTGCCAGCAGCTTATTATTCAGGGAGGACTATGGCTACACCTTC.

This chain links TRBV18 with TRBJ2-2; D is perhaps TRBD1 (6 bases). The CDR3 contains 15 residues. Germline lookup yields CDR1 KGHSH and CDR2 LQKENI. V dropped 3 bases and J dropped 0 bases, with 8 bases sitting between them. The CDR3 sequence: CASSPGTSNTGELFF. The DNA for the CDR3 is TGTGCCAGCTCACCTGGGACATCGAACACCGGGGAGCTGTTTTTT.

The V call is TRBV19, the J call TRBJ2-1; perhaps TRBD2 as D (6 bases). CDR1 is LNHDA, CDR2 SQIVND, per germline (reference sequence). CDR3 size: 17 residues. Trimming shortened V by 5 bases and J by 8 bases, and 25 bases separated the two germline ends. This CDR3 reads CASSRAEGLQGYYEQFF. CDR3 nucleotide sequence: TGTGCCAGTAGTCGAGCCGAGGGACTCCAGGGATACTATGAGCAGTTCTTC.

V usage is TRBV7-6 and J usage is TRBJ2-3; 8 bases are a match to TRBD2. The CDR3 spans 16 residues. The J segment lost 5 bases and the V segment lost 5 bases, leaving 12 bases of the junction unmatched. Per the germline V gene, CDR1 is SGHVS and CDR2 is FNYEAQ. CDR3 region: CASSRRSRGGGDTQYF. In DNA form, the CDR3 reads TGTGCCAGCAGCCGAAGATCACGGGGGGGCGGAGATACGCAGTATTTT.